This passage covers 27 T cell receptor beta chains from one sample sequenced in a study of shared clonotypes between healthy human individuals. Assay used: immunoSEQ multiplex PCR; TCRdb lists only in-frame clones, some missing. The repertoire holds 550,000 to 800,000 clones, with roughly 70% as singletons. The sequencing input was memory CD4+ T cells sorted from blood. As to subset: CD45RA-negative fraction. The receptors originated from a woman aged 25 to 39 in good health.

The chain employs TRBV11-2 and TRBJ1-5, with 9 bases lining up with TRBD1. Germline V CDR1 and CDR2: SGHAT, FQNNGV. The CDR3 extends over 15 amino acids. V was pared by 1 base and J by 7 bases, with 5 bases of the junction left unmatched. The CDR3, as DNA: TGTGCCAGCAGCTTAGGGGGACAGGGTAAGCAGCCCCAGCATTTT. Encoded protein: CASSLGGQGKQPQHF.

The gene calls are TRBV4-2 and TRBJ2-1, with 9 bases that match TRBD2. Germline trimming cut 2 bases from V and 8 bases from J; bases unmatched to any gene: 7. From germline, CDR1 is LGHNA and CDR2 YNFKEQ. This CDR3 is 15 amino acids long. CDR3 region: CASSQKGTSLDEQFF. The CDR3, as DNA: TGTGCCAGCAGCCAAAAAGGGACTAGCCTCGATGAGCAGTTCTTC.

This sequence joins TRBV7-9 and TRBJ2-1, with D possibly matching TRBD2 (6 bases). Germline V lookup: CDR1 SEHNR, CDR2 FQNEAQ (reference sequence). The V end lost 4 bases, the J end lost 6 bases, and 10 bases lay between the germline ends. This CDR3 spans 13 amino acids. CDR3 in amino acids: CASSSGRTNEQFF. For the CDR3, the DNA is TGTGCCAGCAGCTCAGGGAGGACCAATGAGCAGTTCTTC.

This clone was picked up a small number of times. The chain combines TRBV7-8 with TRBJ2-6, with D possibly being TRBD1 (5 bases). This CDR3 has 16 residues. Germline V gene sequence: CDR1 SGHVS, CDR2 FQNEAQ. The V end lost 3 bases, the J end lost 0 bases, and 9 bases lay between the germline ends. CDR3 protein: CASSLFQGSGANVLTF. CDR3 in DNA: TGTGCCAGCAGCTTGTTCCAGGGCTCTGGGGCCAACGTCCTGACTTTC.

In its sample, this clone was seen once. Written as DNA, the CDR3 is TGTGCCAGCAGTGAAGTATGGGGGGCGGAGGCCGGAGATGAAGCTTTCTTT. Encoded protein: CASSEVWGAEAGDEAFF. This chain links TRBV2 with TRBJ1-1; possible D gene TRBD1, 6 bases. With 1 base removed from V and 7 bases from J, the gap between germline ends came to 22 bases. CDR1 SNHLY and CDR2 FYNNEI come from the germline V gene. The CDR3 sequence is 17 residues long.

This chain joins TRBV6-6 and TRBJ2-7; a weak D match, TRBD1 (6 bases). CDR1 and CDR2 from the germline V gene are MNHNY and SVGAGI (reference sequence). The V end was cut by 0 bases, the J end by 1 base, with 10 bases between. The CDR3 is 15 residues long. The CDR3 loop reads CASSYSRTASYEQYF. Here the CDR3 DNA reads TGTGCCAGCAGTTACTCGAGGACAGCTTCCTACGAGCAGTACTTC.

CDR3 region: CASSEVGDRAYEQYF. CDR3 coding DNA: TGTGCCAGCAGTGAAGTCGGGGACAGGGCATACGAGCAGTACTTC. The chain uses TRBV6-1 and TRBJ2-7; TRBD1 matches at 9 bases. The CDR3 runs to 15 residues. Germline trimming cut 1 base from V and 4 bases from J; bases unmatched to any gene: 5. Germline V CDR1 and CDR2: MNHNS, SASEGT.

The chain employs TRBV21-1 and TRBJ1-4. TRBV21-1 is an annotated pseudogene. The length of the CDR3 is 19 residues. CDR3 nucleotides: TGTGCCAGCAGCAAATGTCAGCTTCCCGTGGCCCCAACTAATGAAAAACTGTTTTTT. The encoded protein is CASSKCQLPVAPTNEKLFF.

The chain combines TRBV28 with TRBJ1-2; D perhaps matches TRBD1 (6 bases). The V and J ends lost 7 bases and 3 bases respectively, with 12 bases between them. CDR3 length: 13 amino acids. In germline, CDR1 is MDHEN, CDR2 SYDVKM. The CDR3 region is CASTDRRHYGYTF. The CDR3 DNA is TGTGCCAGCACAGACAGGAGACACTATGGCTACACCTTC.

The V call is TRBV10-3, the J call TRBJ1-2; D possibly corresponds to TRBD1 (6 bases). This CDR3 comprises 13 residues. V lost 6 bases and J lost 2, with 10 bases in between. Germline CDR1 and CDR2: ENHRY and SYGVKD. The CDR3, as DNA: TGTGCCATCAGCCCCGGGACAAACTATGGCTACACCTTC. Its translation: CAISPGTNYGYTF.

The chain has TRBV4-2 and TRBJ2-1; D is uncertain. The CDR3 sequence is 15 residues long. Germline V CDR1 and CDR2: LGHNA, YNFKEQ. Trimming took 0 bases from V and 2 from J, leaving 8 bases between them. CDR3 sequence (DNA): TGTGCCAGCAGCCAAGACTCGGTAGCCTACAATGAGCAGTTCTTC. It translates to CASSQDSVAYNEQFF.

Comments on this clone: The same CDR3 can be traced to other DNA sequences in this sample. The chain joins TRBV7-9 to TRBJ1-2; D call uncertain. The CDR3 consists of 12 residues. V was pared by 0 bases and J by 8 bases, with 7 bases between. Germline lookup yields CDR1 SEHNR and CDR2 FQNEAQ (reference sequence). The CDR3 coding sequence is TGTGCCAGCAGCTTAGCCGCTGGCGGCTACACCTTC. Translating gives CASSLAAGGYTF.

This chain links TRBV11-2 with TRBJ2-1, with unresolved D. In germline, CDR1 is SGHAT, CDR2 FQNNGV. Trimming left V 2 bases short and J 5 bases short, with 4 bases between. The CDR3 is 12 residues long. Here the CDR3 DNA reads TGTGCCAGCAGCTTAACAGACAATGAGCAGTTCTTC. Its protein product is CASSLTDNEQFF.

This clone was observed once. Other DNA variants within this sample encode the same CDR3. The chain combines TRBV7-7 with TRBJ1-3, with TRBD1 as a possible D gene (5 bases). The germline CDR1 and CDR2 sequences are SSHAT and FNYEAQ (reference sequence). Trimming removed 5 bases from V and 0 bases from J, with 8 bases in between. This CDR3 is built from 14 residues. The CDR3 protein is CASSLGGSGNTIYF. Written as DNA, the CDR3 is TGTGCCAGCAGCCTCGGGGGCTCTGGAAACACCATATATTTT.

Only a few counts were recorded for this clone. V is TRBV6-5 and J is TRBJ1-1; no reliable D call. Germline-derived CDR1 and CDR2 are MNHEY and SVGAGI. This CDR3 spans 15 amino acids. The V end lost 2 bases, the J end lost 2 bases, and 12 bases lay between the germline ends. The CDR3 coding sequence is TGTGCCAGCAGTTACGTGGGGATTTCAAACACTGAAGCTTTCTTT. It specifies CASSYVGISNTEAFF.

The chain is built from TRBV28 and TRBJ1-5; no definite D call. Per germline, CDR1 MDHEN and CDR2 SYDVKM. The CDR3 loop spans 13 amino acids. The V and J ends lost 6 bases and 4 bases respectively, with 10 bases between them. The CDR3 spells CASSSLANQPQHF. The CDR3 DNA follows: TGTGCCAGCAGCTCCTTAGCGAATCAGCCCCAGCATTTT. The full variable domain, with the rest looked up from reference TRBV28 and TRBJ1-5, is DVKVTQSSRYLVKRTGEKVFLECVQDMDHENMFWYRQDPGLGLRLIYFSYDVKMKEKGDIPEGYSVSREKKERFSLILESASTNQTSMYLCASSSLANQPQHFGDGTRLSIL.

The CDR3: CASRGTSGSLHYF. DNA for the CDR3: TGTGCCAGCAGAGGGACTAGCGGGTCCCTTCATTACTTC. The rearrangement uses TRBV25-1 and TRBJ2-5, with TRBD2 identical over 12 bases. The trim removed 6 bases at V and 14 bases at J, leaving 10 bases unmatched. In germline, CDR1 is MGHDK, CDR2 SYGVNS. This CDR3 has 13 residues.

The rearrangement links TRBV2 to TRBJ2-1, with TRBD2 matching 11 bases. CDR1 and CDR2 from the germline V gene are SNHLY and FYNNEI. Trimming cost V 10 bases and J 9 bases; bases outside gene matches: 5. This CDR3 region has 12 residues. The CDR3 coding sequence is TGTGCCATTGGGACTAGCGGCGGTGAGCAGTTCTTC. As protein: CAIGTSGGEQFF.

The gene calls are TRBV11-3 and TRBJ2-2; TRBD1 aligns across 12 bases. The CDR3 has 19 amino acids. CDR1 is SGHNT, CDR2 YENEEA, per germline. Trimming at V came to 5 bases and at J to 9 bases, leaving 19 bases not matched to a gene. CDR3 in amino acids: CASSPGTGGLAGARRELFF. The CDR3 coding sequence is TGTGCCAGCAGCCCCGGGACAGGGGGCTTAGCGGGAGCTCGTAGGGAGCTGTTTTTT.

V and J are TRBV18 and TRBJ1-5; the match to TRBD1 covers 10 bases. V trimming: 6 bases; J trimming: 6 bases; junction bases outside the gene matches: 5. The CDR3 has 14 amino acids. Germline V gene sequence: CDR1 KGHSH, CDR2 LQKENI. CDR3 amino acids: CASSPGQGFQPQHF. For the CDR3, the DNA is TGTGCCAGCTCCCCGGGACAGGGGTTTCAGCCCCAGCATTTT.

The CDR3, as DNA: TGTGCCAGCTCACCCCCTGGGACAGGCCGGGGCAATGAGCAGTTCTTC. This translates into CASSPPGTGRGNEQFF. The rearrangement links TRBV18 to TRBJ2-1; TRBD1 matches at 8 bases. With 3 bases clipped from V and 6 bases from J, the junction kept 10 bases outside the gene matches. The CDR3 sequence is 16 residues long. Germline V gene lookup returns CDR1 KGHSH and CDR2 LQKENI. The full variable domain, completed using reference TRBV18 and TRBJ2-1, is NAGVMQNPRHLVRRRGQEARLRCSPMKGHSHVYWYRQLPEEGLKFMVYLQKENIIDESGMPKERFSAEFPKEGPSILRIQQVVRGDSAAYFCASSPPGTGRGNEQFFGPGTRLTVL.

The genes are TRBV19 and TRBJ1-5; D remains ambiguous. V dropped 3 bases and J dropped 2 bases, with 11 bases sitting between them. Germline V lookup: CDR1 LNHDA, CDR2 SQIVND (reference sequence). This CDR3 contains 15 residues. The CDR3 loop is CASSMSGIGNQPQHF. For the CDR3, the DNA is TGTGCCAGTAGTATGTCGGGAATTGGCAATCAGCCCCAGCATTTT.

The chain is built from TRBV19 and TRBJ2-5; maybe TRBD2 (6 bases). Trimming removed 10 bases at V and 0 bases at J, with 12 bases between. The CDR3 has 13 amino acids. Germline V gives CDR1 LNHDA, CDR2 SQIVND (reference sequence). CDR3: CATRGGNQETQYF. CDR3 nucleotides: TGTGCCACGAGAGGAGGGAACCAAGAGACCCAGTACTTC.

CDR3 in DNA: TGCGCCAGCAGTGGAACACAGGGGTTAACTGAAGCTTTCTTT. Translation gives CASSGTQGLTEAFF. This chain links TRBV10-1 with TRBJ1-1; 7 bases map to TRBD1. The CDR3 sequence is 14 residues long. Germline trimming cut 4 bases from V and 5 bases from J; bases unmatched to any gene: 7. Germline V gene lookup returns CDR1 WNHNN and CDR2 SYGVQD (reference sequence).

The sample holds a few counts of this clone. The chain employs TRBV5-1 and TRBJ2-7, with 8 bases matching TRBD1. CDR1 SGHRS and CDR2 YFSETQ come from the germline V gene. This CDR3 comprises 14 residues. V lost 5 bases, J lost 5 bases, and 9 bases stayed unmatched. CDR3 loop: CASSRPGQANEQYF. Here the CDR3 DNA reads TGCGCCAGCAGTCGGCCGGGACAGGCCAACGAGCAGTACTTC. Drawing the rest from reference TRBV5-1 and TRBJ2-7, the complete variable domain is KAGVTQTPRYLIKTRGQQVTLSCSPISGHRSVSWYQQTPGQGLQFLFEYFSETQRNKGNFPGRFSGRQFSNSRSEMNVSTLELGDSALYLCASSRPGQANEQYFGPGTRLTVT.

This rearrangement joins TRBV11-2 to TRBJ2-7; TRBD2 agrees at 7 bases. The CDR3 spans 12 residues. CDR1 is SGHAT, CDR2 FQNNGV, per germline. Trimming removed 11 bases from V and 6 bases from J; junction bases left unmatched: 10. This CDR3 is CAECGSNREQYF. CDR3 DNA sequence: TGTGCCGAGTGCGGGAGTAATCGCGAGCAGTACTTC.

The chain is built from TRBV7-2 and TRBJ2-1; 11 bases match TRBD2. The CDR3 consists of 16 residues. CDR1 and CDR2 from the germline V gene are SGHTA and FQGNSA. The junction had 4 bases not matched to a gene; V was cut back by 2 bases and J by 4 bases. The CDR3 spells CASSLRGTSGYNEQFF. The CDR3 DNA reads TGTGCCAGCAGCTTACGGGGGACTAGCGGATACAATGAGCAGTTCTTC.